This is a list of T cell receptor beta chains from one sample in a study of cytomegalovirus exposure and HLA in healthy donors. Profiling relied on immunoSEQ multiplex PCR, and the TCRdb table lists in-frame clones only, not all of them. The repertoire holds around 98,000 clones, with roughly nine tenths as singletons. Material: PBMCs. The receptor source for this set is a woman aged 25-40 years in good health and CMV-seronegative. CDR3s include the opening cysteine and the closing phenylalanine or tryptophan. Fields, in order: J gene, V gene, D gene, CDR3 protein, CDR3 DNA. D genes are given only for firm matches.

j_call: TRBJ1-6; v_call: TRBV9; d_call: TRBD1; cdr3_aa: CASSVGGGEDSPLHF; cdr3_nt: TGTGCCAGCAGCGTAGGAGGGGGCGAGGATTCACCCCTCCACTTT
j_call: TRBJ1-3; v_call: TRBV5-6; d_call: NA; cdr3_aa: CASSFRGGNTIYF; cdr3_nt: TGTGCCAGCAGCTTTAGAGGTGGAAACACCATATATTTT
j_call: TRBJ2-7; v_call: TRBV28; d_call: NA; cdr3_aa: CASSLAGDEQYF; cdr3_nt: TGTGCCAGCAGTTTGGCAGGGGACGAGCAGTACTTC
j_call: TRBJ1-2; v_call: TRBV6-5; d_call: NA; cdr3_aa: CASRSRVDYGYTF; cdr3_nt: TGTGCCAGCAGGTCCAGGGTTGACTATGGCTACACCTTC
j_call: TRBJ1-5; v_call: TRBV6-5; d_call: NA; cdr3_aa: CASTKQWNQPQHF; cdr3_nt: TGTGCCAGCACCAAGCAATGGAATCAGCCCCAGCATTTT
j_call: TRBJ1-2; v_call: TRBV6-4; d_call: TRBD1; cdr3_aa: CATLGQGPYGYTF; cdr3_nt: TGTGCCACCCTGGGACAGGGGCCCTATGGCTACACCTTC
j_call: TRBJ2-7; v_call: TRBV18; d_call: TRBD1; cdr3_aa: CASSPGQGWFEQYF; cdr3_nt: TGTGCCAGCTCACCAGGACAGGGTTGGTTCGAGCAGTACTTC
j_call: TRBJ1-1; v_call: TRBV6-5; d_call: NA; cdr3_aa: CASSSVDSMNTEAFF; cdr3_nt: TGTGCCAGCAGTTCTGTGGACAGCATGAACACTGAAGCTTTCTTT
j_call: TRBJ2-5; v_call: TRBV2; d_call: NA; cdr3_aa: CASSVGRTQYF; cdr3_nt: TGTGCCAGCAGTGTGGGGAGGACCCAGTACTTC
j_call: TRBJ2-1; v_call: TRBV5-1; d_call: TRBD1; cdr3_aa: CASSPDRGSFNEQFF; cdr3_nt: TGCGCCAGCAGCCCTGACAGGGGTTCTTTCAATGAGCAGTTCTTC
j_call: TRBJ1-1; v_call: TRBV15; d_call: NA; cdr3_aa: CATSRVSYLNTEAFF; cdr3_nt: TGTGCCACCAGCAGAGTATCCTACTTGAACACTGAAGCTTTCTTT
j_call: TRBJ2-3; v_call: TRBV28; d_call: NA; cdr3_aa: CASSWSQAGDTQYF; cdr3_nt: TGTGCCAGCAGTTGGTCGCAGGCGGGGGATACGCAGTATTTT
j_call: TRBJ2-2; v_call: TRBV5-1; d_call: NA; cdr3_aa: CASSLVFGGELFF; cdr3_nt: TGCGCCAGCAGCTTGGTTTTCGGGGGGGAGCTGTTTTTT
j_call: TRBJ1-2; v_call: TRBV18; d_call: TRBD1; cdr3_aa: CASSPKLGQGAGYTF; cdr3_nt: TGTGCCAGCTCACCAAAATTGGGACAGGGAGCAGGCTACACCTTC
j_call: TRBJ2-2; v_call: TRBV7-2; d_call: NA; cdr3_aa: CASSLGRPLTTGELFF; cdr3_nt: TGTGCCAGCAGCTTAGGGAGACCTCTCACCACCGGGGAGCTGTTTTTT
j_call: TRBJ2-5; v_call: TRBV9; d_call: NA; cdr3_aa: CASSVEPSGTQYF; cdr3_nt: TGTGCCAGCAGCGTGGAGCCTTCGGGGACCCAGTACTTC
j_call: TRBJ2-5; v_call: TRBV5-1; d_call: TRBD1; cdr3_aa: CASSSLGQMAQETQYF; cdr3_nt: TGCGCCAGCAGCTCCCTGGGACAGATGGCGCAAGAGACCCAGTACTTC
j_call: TRBJ2-7; v_call: TRBV7-9; d_call: TRBD2; cdr3_aa: CASSPSGGGPYEQYF; cdr3_nt: TGTGCCAGCAGCCCCTCCGGCGGGGGACCCTACGAGCAGTACTTC
j_call: TRBJ1-5; v_call: TRBV14; d_call: NA; cdr3_aa: CASSGQMDQPQHF; cdr3_nt: TGTGCCAGCAGCGGACAGATGGATCAGCCCCAGCATTTT
j_call: TRBJ1-2; v_call: TRBV9; d_call: TRBD1; cdr3_aa: CASSESGTGGTNYGYTF; cdr3_nt: TGTGCCAGCAGTGAGTCCGGGACAGGGGGAACTAACTATGGCTACACCTTC
j_call: TRBJ2-7; v_call: TRBV5-1; d_call: NA; cdr3_aa: CASSPRAGSYEQYF; cdr3_nt: TGCGCCAGCAGCCCCCGTGCGGGCTCCTACGAGCAGTACTTC
j_call: TRBJ2-5; v_call: TRBV7-3; d_call: TRBD1; cdr3_aa: CASSPGGRAGETQYF; cdr3_nt: TGTGCCAGCAGCCCAGGGGGCCGTGCGGGGGAGACCCAGTACTTC
j_call: TRBJ2-3; v_call: TRBV7-2; d_call: NA; cdr3_aa: CASSLPGSLSDTQYF; cdr3_nt: TGTGCCAGCAGCTTACCGGGGAGTTTATCAGATACGCAGTATTTT
j_call: TRBJ1-4; v_call: TRBV6-1; d_call: TRBD1; cdr3_aa: CASSDRTGAEKLFF; cdr3_nt: TGTGCCAGCAGTGACCGGACAGGGGCCGAAAAACTGTTTTTT
j_call: TRBJ2-7; v_call: TRBV9; d_call: TRBD2; cdr3_aa: CASSVGGTLSAYEQYF; cdr3_nt: TGTGCCAGCAGCGTGGGAGGGACCTTATCTGCCTACGAGCAGTACTTC
j_call: TRBJ1-5; v_call: TRBV6-6; d_call: NA; cdr3_aa: CASRLGSSNQPQHF; cdr3_nt: TGTGCCAGCAGGCTAGGGAGTAGCAATCAGCCCCAGCATTTT
j_call: TRBJ2-1; v_call: TRBV6-5; d_call: NA; cdr3_aa: CASKGAGLNEQFF; cdr3_nt: TGTGCCAGCAAAGGGGCAGGGTTAAATGAGCAGTTCTTC
j_call: TRBJ1-1; v_call: TRBV2; d_call: NA; cdr3_aa: CASSEQVVPLEAFF; cdr3_nt: TGTGCCAGCAGTGAACAGGTCGTGCCTCTTGAAGCTTTCTTT
j_call: TRBJ2-7; v_call: TRBV7-8; d_call: TRBD1; cdr3_aa: CASSLSVTGFEQYF; cdr3_nt: TGTGCCAGCAGCTTATCCGTGACAGGGTTCGAGCAGTACTTC
j_call: TRBJ2-7; v_call: TRBV7-2; d_call: TRBD1; cdr3_aa: CASSTGQGLPYEQYF; cdr3_nt: TGTGCCAGCAGCACAGGACAGGGGCTACCCTACGAGCAGTACTTC
j_call: TRBJ1-1; v_call: TRBV5-4; d_call: TRBD1; cdr3_aa: CASSLRRQGHTEAFF; cdr3_nt: TGTGCCAGCAGCTTGCGTCGACAGGGCCACACTGAAGCTTTCTTT
j_call: TRBJ2-2; v_call: TRBV19; d_call: TRBD2; cdr3_aa: CASKTSATGELFF; cdr3_nt: TGTGCCAGTAAAACTAGCGCTACCGGGGAGCTGTTTTTT